These 25 T cell receptor beta chains were sequenced from one sample in a study of Graves' ophthalmopathy and Graves' hyperthyroidism. RNA transcripts provided the template for amplifying TCR beta CDR3 regions. HTBI primers served in a first-round RT-PCR, which a second-round multiplex PCR followed. TCRdb passed the multiplex PCR reads through MiXCR, listing each CDR3 protein once. The sample comprises 500,000 to 600,000 distinct CDR3 sequences, 39% of which are singletons, and 3.5% to 4.5% rests with the top ten. Material: peripheral blood or thyroid tissue (not recorded which). These receptors were obtained from an adult man with Graves' hyperthyroidism.

V and J are TRBV2 and TRBJ1-2, with 10 bases matching TRBD1. This CDR3 has 15 residues. With 6 bases clipped from V and 6 bases from J, the junction kept 10 bases outside the gene matches. Germline CDR1 SNHLY, CDR2 FYNNEI. As DNA, the CDR3 is TGTGCCAGCAGCCCGGACAGGGGGGGAACGAATGGCTACACCTTC. This encodes CASSPDRGGTNGYTF.

This clonotype was counted only a few times. The V call is TRBV7-3, the J call TRBJ2-7; no clear D gene. The assigned J gene may be wrong: the sequence end matches TRBJ2-1 better. The CDR3 runs to 13 residues. Germline CDR1 and CDR2: SGHTA and FQGTGA. CDR3 residues: CASSRNSGNEQFF. The CDR3 nucleotides are TGTGCCAGCAGCCGAAACTCCGGAAATGAGCAGTTCTTC.

The chain employs TRBV12-3 or TRBV12-4 and TRBJ2-5, with TRBD1 matching over 9 bases. CDR3 length: 15 residues. The ends lost 6 bases at V and 1 base at J; junction bases unmatched: 6. The CDR3 here is CASSFGTGSQETQYF. In DNA, the CDR3 is TGTGCCAGCAGCTTCGGGACAGGGTCCCAAGAGACCCAGTACTTC.

This clonotype turned up a few times. The chain uses TRBV30 and TRBJ2-7; D gene ambiguous. Trimming cost V 5 bases and J 7 bases, with 18 bases left between them. Germline V gives CDR1 GTSNPN, CDR2 SVGIG (reference sequence). This CDR3 is built from 13 residues. The CDR3 region is CAWCWKGLLEQYF. Written as DNA, the CDR3 is TGTGCCTGGTGCTGGAAAGGGCTGTTGGAGCAGTACTTC. The full variable domain, with the rest looked up from reference TRBV30 and TRBJ2-7, is SQTIHQWPATLVQPVGSPLSLECTVEGTSNPNLYWYRQAAGRGLQLLFYSVGIGQISSEVPQNLSASRPQDRQFILSSKKLLLSDSGFYLCAWCWKGLLEQYFGPGTRLTVT.

V is TRBV7-8 and J is TRBJ2-5, with D maybe TRBD1 (5 bases). The ends were cut back, 5 bases at V and 2 bases at J, with 15 bases in the middle. This CDR3 comprises 15 residues. Germline values: CDR1 SGHVS, CDR2 FQNEAQ. The CDR3 DNA follows: TGTGCCAGCAGCCAAGTCCCAGGGCTGCAAGAGACCCAGTACTTC. It specifies CASSQVPGLQETQYF.

This clonotype has at least ten counts. The chain links TRBV19 to TRBJ1-2; TRBD1 matches 8 bases. Trimming cost V 5 bases and J 6 bases; bases outside gene matches: 5. CDR3 length: 13 residues. Germline CDR1 is LNHDA and CDR2 is SQIVND (reference sequence). Here the CDR3 reads CASSVDRENGYTF. CDR3 DNA: TGTGCCAGTAGTGTGGACAGGGAGAATGGCTACACCTTC.

This clonotype was seen more than once but under ten times. The chain combines TRBV5-6 with TRBJ1-1; TRBD1 might be the D (6 bases). This CDR3 has 16 amino acids. Looked up from germline, CDR1 is SGHDT and CDR2 is YYEEEE. The V end was cut by 5 bases, the J end by 6 bases, with 23 bases between. This CDR3 reads CASRWGGGATGAEAFF. The CDR3 nucleotides read TGTGCCAGCAGATGGGGCGGGGGGGCCACGGGGGCTGAAGCTTTCTTT.

This clonotype was detected many times. The chain uses TRBV6-1 and TRBJ1-1; D is undetermined. The germline gives CDR1 MNHNS, CDR2 SASEGT. V was pared by 8 bases and J by 1 base, with 5 bases between. The CDR3 is 11 residues long. CDR3 DNA: TGTGCCAGCGATCGGAACACTGAAGCTTTCTTT. Its translation is CASDRNTEAFF.

In this sample, this clonotype turned up many times. The chain uses TRBV7-3 and TRBJ2-7, with D possibly being TRBD1 or TRBD2 (5 bases each). CDR3 size: 13 residues. V was trimmed by 3 bases and J by 5 bases, leaving 11 bases between them. Germline assignment: CDR1 SGHTA and CDR2 FQGTGA. CDR3: CASSLGPLNEQYF. As DNA, the CDR3 is TGTGCCAGCAGCTTGGGACCGTTAAACGAGCAGTACTTC.

A word on this clonotype: Germline and junction disagree at one end, which may indicate a read error. CDR3 region: CVSSIGQGNTEAFF. CDR3 DNA sequence: TGTGTCAGTAGTATAGGACAGGGGAACACTGAAGCTTTCTTT. The genes are TRBV19 and TRBJ1-1, with 8 nucleotides matching TRBD1. The CDR3 is made up of 14 amino acids. The V gene's germline CDR1 is LNHDA and CDR2 SQIVND (reference sequence).

In the case of this clonotype: A read error is possible here, since a much larger clone lies one base away. The V and J genes are TRBV10-3 and TRBJ1-2; D perhaps matches TRBD1 (6 bases). The CDR3 has 13 residues. Germline-derived CDR1 and CDR2 are ENHRY and SYGVKD. CDR3: CASSYDRFGGYTF. CDR3 nucleotides: TGTGCCAGCAGTTACGACAGGTTCGGTGGCTACACCTTC.

This clonotype came up a few times. The J gene is TRBJ1-5, the V gene TRBV30, with TRBD1 as a possible D gene (5 bases). V was trimmed by 0 bases and J by 2 bases, leaving 8 bases between them. The CDR3 runs 14 residues. In germline, CDR1 is GTSNPN, CDR2 SVGIG (reference sequence). The CDR3 bases are TGTGCCTGGAGTGTACAGGTGGGCAATCAGCCCCAGCATTTT. Residues: CAWSVQVGNQPQHF.

This clonotype was recorded many times. The chain couples TRBV13 to TRBJ1-6, with unresolved D. Trimming stripped 0 bases from V and 13 bases from J, with 10 bases between. CDR1 is PRHDT, CDR2 FYEKMQ, per germline (reference sequence). The CDR3 totals 13 residues. CDR3 residues: CASSLGRSFPLHF. The CDR3 DNA sequence: TGTGCCAGCAGCTTAGGCCGAAGTTTCCCCCTCCACTTT.

The chain employs TRBV7-9 and TRBJ1-4; D possibly corresponds to TRBD1 (5 bases). CDR3 length: 17 amino acids. Germline CDR1 reads SEHNR; CDR2 reads FQNEAQ (reference sequence). V was trimmed by 5 bases and J by 0 bases, leaving 16 bases between them. As DNA, the CDR3 is TGTGCCAGCAGCCATGGCCTACAGGTGGCAACTAATGAAAAACTGTTTTTT. This gives the protein CASSHGLQVATNEKLFF.

This clonotype was recorded many times. J is TRBJ2-5 and V is TRBV28; 8 bases match TRBD1. Germline V gene sequence: CDR1 MDHEN, CDR2 SYDVKM. The V gene end was trimmed by 6 bases and the J gene end by 4 bases; junction bases not matched to a gene: 10. This CDR3 is built from 15 residues. The DNA of the CDR3 is TGTGCCAGCAGCTTAGCAGGGGGCGACGGAGAGACCCAGTACTTC. It is translated as CASSLAGGDGETQYF.

This sequence joins TRBV10-3 and TRBJ1-6; 8 nucleotides match TRBD1. Germline V gene lookup returns CDR1 ENHRY and CDR2 SYGVKD. V dropped 10 bases and J dropped 6; count of bases not matched to a gene: 11. The CDR3 length is 15 residues. The CDR3: CASRYRGRVNSPLHF. The CDR3 DNA is TGTGCCAGCAGGTACAGGGGGAGGGTTAATTCACCCCTCCACTTT.

There are many counts of this clonotype. The rearrangement joins TRBV7-6 to TRBJ2-7; 9 bases are a match to TRBD2. Germline V gene sequence: CDR1 SGHVS, CDR2 FNYEAQ. The CDR3 consists of 13 residues. Trimming at V came to 7 bases and at J to 2 bases, leaving 3 bases not matched to a gene. The CDR3 nucleotides read TGTGCCAGCACCCCTAGCGGGGCCTACGAGCAGTACTTC. Translated, it gives CASTPSGAYEQYF.

This clonotype showed up many times. V is TRBV20-1 and J is TRBJ1-1; D call uncertain. Looked up from germline, CDR1 is DFQATT and CDR2 is SNEGSKA (reference sequence). The CDR3 sequence is 11 residues long. Between the trimmed V and J ends, which lost 3 bases and 7 bases, there was a span of 9 bases. CDR3 bases: TGCAGTGCTAGGTCGGGTGTTGAAGCTTTCTTT. It specifies CSARSGVEAFF.

Remarks on this clonotype: The conserved closing phenylalanine or tryptophan is absent in this CDR3, likely reflecting a read error. The DNA is omitted, as the CDR3 cannot be located on it reliably, and the CDR3 follows TCRdb's listing. The genes are TRBV19 and TRBJ1-4. Including both end residues, the CDR3 is 11 amino acids long. The V gene's germline CDR1 is LNHDA and CDR2 SQIVND (reference sequence). CDR3 loop: CASSIDRAAYY.

This clonotype was observed many times. J is TRBJ1-1 and V is TRBV7-9, with D unclear. V was clipped by 5 bases and J by 3 bases, with 16 bases between them. The CDR3 extends over 15 amino acids. In germline, CDR1 is SEHNR, CDR2 FQNEAQ (reference sequence). In DNA form, the CDR3 reads TGTGCCAGCAGCCCGTATTCTCCGCGAGACACTGAAGCTTTCTTT. Its translation: CASSPYSPRDTEAFF.

The chain joins TRBV4-1 to TRBJ1-3; D unresolved. With 1 base removed from V and 6 bases from J, the gap between germline ends came to 10 bases. The CDR3 covers 14 residues. Germline V gives CDR1 MGHRA, CDR2 YSYEKL. As DNA, the CDR3 is TGCGCCAGCAGCCAAGGAGGGTGGGAAAACACCATATATTTT. Encoded protein: CASSQGGWENTIYF.

This clonotype was found a few times. The chain has TRBV6-1 and TRBJ2-6; D may be TRBD1 (6 bases). Germline V gene data show CDR1 as MNHNS and CDR2 as SASEGT. V dropped 1 base and J dropped 2 bases, with 15 bases sitting between them. The CDR3 has 18 residues. This chain's CDR3 is CASSEVIPQGAGANVLTF. The CDR3 DNA reads TGTGCCAGCAGTGAAGTCATCCCACAGGGAGCTGGGGCCAACGTCCTGACTTTC.

This clonotype occurred many times. The chain has TRBV6-5 and TRBJ2-7; 10 nucleotides line up with TRBD1. The CDR3 is 15 residues long. J gave up 1 base and V 2 bases, and 2 bases lay outside the gene matches. CDR1 is MNHEY and CDR2 is SVGAGI in the germline V gene. This chain's CDR3 is CASSYGTGVSYEQYF. The CDR3 bases are TGTGCCAGCAGTTACGGGACAGGGGTGTCCTACGAGCAGTACTTC.

This clonotype was observed a single time. The V gene is TRBV11-1, the J gene TRBJ1-6; 9 nucleotides align to TRBD1. The CDR3 spans 18 residues. CDR1 and CDR2 (germline): SGHAT, FQDESV (reference sequence). Losses at the gene ends were 4 bases for V and 7 bases for J; bases not matched to a gene: 14. In DNA form, the CDR3 reads TGTGCCAGCAGCTCGCACGACCTACAGGGGGCTTCGAATTCACCCCTCCACTTT. Protein: CASSSHDLQGASNSPLHF.

The chain couples TRBV9 to TRBJ2-5, with D hard to call. This CDR3 region has 14 residues. V lost 0 bases to trimming and J lost 4 bases, with 10 bases between them. From germline, CDR1 is SGDLS and CDR2 YYNGEE. CDR3 sequence (DNA): TGTGCCAGCAGCGTAGAGCCATCCGGAGAGACCCAGTACTTC. Protein product: CASSVEPSGETQYF. The full variable domain, rest sourced from reference TRBV9 and TRBJ2-5, is DSGVTQTPKHLITATGQRVTLRCSPRSGDLSVYWYQQSLDQGLQFLIQYYNGEERAKGNILERFSAQQFPDLHSELNLSSLELGDSALYFCASSVEPSGETQYFGPGTRLLVL.